The TCR beta chain under discussion was sequenced for a study of metastatic and nonmetastatic thyroid tumors. Per the original data handling: Building a distant-metastasis classifier for papillary thyroid cancer drew on CDR3 differences across clinicopathological groups. TCRdb re-clonotyped the PCR reads through MiXCR. The V and J calls shown here were made by TCRdb, not taken from the authors' results. The sample includes about 39,000 clones, around a fifth of them seen just once. V was shortened by 6 bases and J by 4 bases, with 12 bases between the two germline ends. Germline CDR1 is MNHNS and CDR2 is SASEGT. The CDR3 has 13 residues. A few counts support this clone. No patient received treatment before thyroid surgery.

The clonotype originates from a female donor with papillary thyroid cancer or a benign thyroid nodule (not recorded which). Some clones in this sample may be carry-over from other donors' samples. The sample taken for sequencing was blood. This chain joins TRBV6-1 and TRBJ1-2; D is possibly TRBD1 (5 bases). The CDR3 region is CASRVRGAYGYTF. The CDR3, as DNA: TGTGCCAGCAGGGTACGTGGGGCCTATGGCTACACCTTC.